This entry concerns a single TCR beta chain. Its specificity is unknown. CDR1 is SGHTA, CDR2 FQGNSA, per germline. The CDR3 sequence is 13 residues long. The data belong to a study of monozygotic twins with inflammatory bowel disease. Study conclusions and caveats: Versus healthy twins, IBD patients showed fewer clonotypes shared with others, especially with disease activity.

Eight separate reactions for every sample produced the cDNA. TCRdb processed the 5' RACE reads again and assigns one entry to each CDR3 protein, with no DNA. Its listing shows approximately 85,000 distinct CDR3 sequences. Sequences were obtained from blood. This clonotype was sampled from a human donor with ulcerative colitis or Crohn's disease, or a healthy co-twin of an affected twin (not recorded which). The chain recombines TRBV7-2 with TRBJ1-2; the TCRdb D gene call, TRBD1, has no DNA to confirm it. CDR3 residues: CASSPGTQKGYTF.